What follows describes a single T cell receptor beta chain. Its antigen is not identified. Input was about 616 ng to 6,500 ng of genomic DNA from tumor or blood. The sample is drawn from a study of T cells in tumors after PD-1 blockade. In the study overall: During anti-PD-1 treatment, some patients continued daily vismodegib 150 mg. Peripheral blood samples averaged around 33,000 unique clonotypes and 113,528 templates. Study-level results: Some novel exhausted tumor clones appeared in pre-treatment blood, suggesting peripheral recruitment.

Only in-frame clones appear in the TCRdb table, and some are missing; sequencing was by immunoSEQ multiplex PCR. Of roughly 19,000 clones listed, around 80% are singletons. The CDR3 spans 15 residues. The rearrangement links TRBV21-1 to TRBJ1-6. TRBV21-1 is assigned pseudogene status. The receptor's source is a human donor with basal cell carcinoma. Here the sequenced sample was PBMCs, taken before anti-PD-1 treatment. The CDR3 coding sequence is TGTGCCAGCAGCAAAGAACCGGGGGGTAATTCACCCCTCCACTTT. Amino acid sequence: CASSKEPGGNSPLHF.